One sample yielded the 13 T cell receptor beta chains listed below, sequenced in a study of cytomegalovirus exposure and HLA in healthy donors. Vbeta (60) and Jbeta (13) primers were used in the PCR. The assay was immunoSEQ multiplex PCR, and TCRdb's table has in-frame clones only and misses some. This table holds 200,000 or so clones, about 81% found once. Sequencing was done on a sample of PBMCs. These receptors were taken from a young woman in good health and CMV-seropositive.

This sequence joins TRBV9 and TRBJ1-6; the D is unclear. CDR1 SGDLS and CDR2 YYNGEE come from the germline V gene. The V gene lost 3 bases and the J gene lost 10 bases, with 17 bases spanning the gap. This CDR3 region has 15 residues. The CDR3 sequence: CASSGTQSSLSPLHF. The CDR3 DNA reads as TGTGCCAGCAGCGGGACTCAGAGTTCCCTCTCACCCCTCCACTTT. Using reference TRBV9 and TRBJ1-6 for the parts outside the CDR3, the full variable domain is DSGVTQTPKHLITATGQRVTLRCSPRSGDLSVYWYQQSLDQGLQFLIQYYNGEERAKGNILERFSAQQFPDLHSELNLSSLELGDSALYFCASSGTQSSLSPLHFGNGTRLTVT.

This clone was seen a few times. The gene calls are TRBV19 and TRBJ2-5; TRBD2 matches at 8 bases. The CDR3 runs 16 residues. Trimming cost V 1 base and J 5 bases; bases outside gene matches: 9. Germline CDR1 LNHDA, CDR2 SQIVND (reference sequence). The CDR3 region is CASSIAGGGLFETQYF. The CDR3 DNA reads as TGTGCCAGTAGTATAGCGGGCGGGGGGTTGTTTGAGACCCAGTACTTC.

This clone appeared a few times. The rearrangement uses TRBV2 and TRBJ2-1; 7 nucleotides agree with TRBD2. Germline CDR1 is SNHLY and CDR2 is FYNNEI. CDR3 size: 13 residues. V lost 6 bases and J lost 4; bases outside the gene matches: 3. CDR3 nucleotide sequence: TGTGCCAGCAGGCCCGGGGGGTACAATGAGCAGTTCTTC. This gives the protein CASRPGGYNEQFF.

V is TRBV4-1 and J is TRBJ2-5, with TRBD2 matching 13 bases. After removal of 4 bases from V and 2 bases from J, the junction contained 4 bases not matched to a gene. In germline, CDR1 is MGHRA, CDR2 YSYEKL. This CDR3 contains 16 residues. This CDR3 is CASSRGTSGEQETQYF. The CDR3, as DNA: TGCGCCAGCAGCCGCGGGACTAGCGGGGAACAAGAGACCCAGTACTTC.

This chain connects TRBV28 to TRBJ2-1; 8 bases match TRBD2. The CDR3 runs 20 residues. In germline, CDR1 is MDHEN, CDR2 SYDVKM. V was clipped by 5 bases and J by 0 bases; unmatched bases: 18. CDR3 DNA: TGTGCCAGCAGTCAACGGCGGGGGGCGAGACCTGAAAGCTCCTACAATGAGCAGTTCTTC. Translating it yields CASSQRRGARPESSYNEQFF. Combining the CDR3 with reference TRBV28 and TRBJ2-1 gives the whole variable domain DVKVTQSSRYLVKRTGEKVFLECVQDMDHENMFWYRQDPGLGLRLIYFSYDVKMKEKGDIPEGYSVSREKKERFSLILESASTNQTSMYLCASSQRRGARPESSYNEQFFGPGTRLTVL.

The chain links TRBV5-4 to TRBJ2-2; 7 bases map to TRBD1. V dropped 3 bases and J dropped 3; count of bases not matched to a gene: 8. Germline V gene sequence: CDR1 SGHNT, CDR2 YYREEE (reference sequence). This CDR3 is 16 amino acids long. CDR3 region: CASSWNRGGDTGELFF. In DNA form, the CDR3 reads TGTGCCAGCAGCTGGAACAGGGGTGGGGACACCGGGGAGCTGTTTTTT. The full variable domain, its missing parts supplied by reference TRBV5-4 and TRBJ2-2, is ETGVTQSPTHLIKTRGQQVTLRCSSQSGHNTVSWYQQALGQGPQFIFQYYREEENGRGNFPPRFSGLQFPNYSSELNVNALELDDSALYLCASSWNRGGDTGELFFGEGSRLTVL.

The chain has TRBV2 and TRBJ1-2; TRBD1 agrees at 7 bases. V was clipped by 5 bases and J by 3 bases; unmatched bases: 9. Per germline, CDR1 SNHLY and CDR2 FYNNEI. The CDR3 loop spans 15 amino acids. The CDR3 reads CASSYLRQGDYGYTF. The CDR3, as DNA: TGTGCCAGCAGTTATCTTCGACAGGGAGACTATGGCTACACCTTC.

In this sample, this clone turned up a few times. This CDR3 is CASSHTSGGAGSTDTQYF. CDR3 sequence (DNA): TGTGCCAGCAGCCACACTAGCGGGGGGGCAGGGAGCACAGATACGCAGTATTTT. The chain couples TRBV4-2 to TRBJ2-3; 13 bases map to TRBD2. Germline CDR1 reads LGHNA; CDR2 reads YNFKEQ. CDR3 length: 18 amino acids. V lost 3 bases and J lost 0; bases outside the gene matches: 6.

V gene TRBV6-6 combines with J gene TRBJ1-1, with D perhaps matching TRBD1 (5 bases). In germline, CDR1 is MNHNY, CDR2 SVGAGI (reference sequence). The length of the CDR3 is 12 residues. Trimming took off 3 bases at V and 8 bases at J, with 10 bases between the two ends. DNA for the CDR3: TGTGCCAGCAGTTATGGGGGGAGGGAAGCTTTCTTT. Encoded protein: CASSYGGREAFF.

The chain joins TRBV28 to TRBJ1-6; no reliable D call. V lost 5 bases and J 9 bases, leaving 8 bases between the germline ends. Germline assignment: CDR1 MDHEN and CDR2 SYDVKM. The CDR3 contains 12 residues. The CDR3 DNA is TGTGCCAGCAGTCCGAGGATTTCACCCCTCCACTTT. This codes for CASSPRISPLHF.

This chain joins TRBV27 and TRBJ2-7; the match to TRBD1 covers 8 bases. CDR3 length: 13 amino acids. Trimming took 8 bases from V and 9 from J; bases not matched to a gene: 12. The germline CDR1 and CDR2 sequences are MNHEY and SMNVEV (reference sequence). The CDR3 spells CASGTGLDSGQYV. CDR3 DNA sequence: TGTGCCAGCGGGACAGGCTTGGATTCGGGGCAGTACGTC.

The CDR3 DNA reads TGTGCCAGCAGCTTAATGGGAGACACAGATACGCAGTATTTT. This codes for CASSLMGDTDTQYF. The chain combines TRBV7-3 with TRBJ2-3, with D perhaps TRBD2 (5 bases). The germline gives CDR1 SGHTA, CDR2 FQGTGA. V was cut by 1 base and J by 2 bases, with 7 bases left in between. The CDR3 has 14 residues.

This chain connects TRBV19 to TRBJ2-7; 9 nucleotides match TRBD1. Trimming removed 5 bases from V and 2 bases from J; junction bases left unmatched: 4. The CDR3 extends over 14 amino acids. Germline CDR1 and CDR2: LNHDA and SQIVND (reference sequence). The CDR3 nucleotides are TGTGCCAGTAGTGAAAACAGGGGGCCCTACGAGCAGTACTTC. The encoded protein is CASSENRGPYEQYF. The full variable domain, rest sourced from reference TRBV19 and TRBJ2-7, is DGGITQSPKYLFRKEGQNVTLSCEQNLNHDAMYWYRQDPGQGLRLIYYSQIVNDFQKGDIAEGYSVSREKKESFPLTVTSAQKNPTAFYLCASSENRGPYEQYFGPGTRLTVT.